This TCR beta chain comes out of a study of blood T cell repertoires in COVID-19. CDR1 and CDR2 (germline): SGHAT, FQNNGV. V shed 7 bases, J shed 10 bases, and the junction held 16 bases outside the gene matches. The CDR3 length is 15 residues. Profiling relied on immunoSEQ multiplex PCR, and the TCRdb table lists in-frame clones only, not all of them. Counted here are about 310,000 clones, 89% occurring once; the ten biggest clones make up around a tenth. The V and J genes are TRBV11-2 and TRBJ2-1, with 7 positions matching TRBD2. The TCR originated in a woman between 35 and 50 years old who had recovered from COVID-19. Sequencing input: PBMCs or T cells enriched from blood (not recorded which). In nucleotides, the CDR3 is TGTGCCAGCACCCCCCGGACTAGTCCTACGAGGGAGCAGTTCTTC. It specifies CASTPRTSPTREQFF. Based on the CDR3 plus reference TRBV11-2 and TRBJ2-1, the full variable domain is EAGVAQSPRYKIIEKRQSVAFWCNPISGHATLYWYQQILGQGPKLLIQFQNNGVVDDSQLPKDRFSAERLKGVDSTLKIQPAKLEDSAVYLCASTPRTSPTREQFFGPGTRLTVL.